This T cell receptor beta chain derives from a study of CD8 T cells in ankylosing spondylitis. Study outcomes and limitations: Seemingly distinctive of ankylosing spondylitis blood was a TCR beta motif formed by eight highly homologous variants. Significant enrichment of disease-linked clones was reportedly seen in matched ankylosing spondylitis synovial fluid.

Quantitative molecular-barcoded 5'-RACE generated the TCR beta libraries. TCRdb re-called the 5' RACE reads with MiXCR, one entry per CDR3 protein. This sample has a few hundred thousand distinct CDR3 sequences; 20% to 25% occur once, and the top ten carry about 16%. V was shortened by 1 base and J by 1 base, with 10 bases between the two germline ends. CDR3 size: 15 residues. The germline V gene encodes CDR1 MNHEY and CDR2 SVGAGI. Comments on this clonotype: The antigen is unknown.

Sequences were obtained from blood, either unsorted or a sorted T cell fraction (not recorded which). The chain couples TRBV6-5 to TRBJ1-1, with D uncertain. The receptor's source is a male donor with ankylosing spondylitis. CDR3 nucleotide sequence: TGTGCCAGCAGTTACTACAAGTCGGCGAACACTGAAGCTTTCTTT. Translating it yields CASSYYKSANTEAFF.